This entry lists 24 T cell receptor beta chains sequenced from one sample in a study of blood T cell repertoires in COVID-19. Clones were sequenced by immunoSEQ multiplex PCR, and TCRdb holds only the in-frame ones, with some missing. The sample holds 98,000 or so clones, just over 85% seen once. The material sequenced was peripheral blood. These receptors were obtained from a human donor in a cohort sampled during active COVID-19.

This chain links TRBV10-3 with TRBJ1-6, with D perhaps TRBD1 (5 bases). CDR3 length: 14 amino acids. From germline, CDR1 is ENHRY and CDR2 SYGVKD. The V end lost 10 bases, the J end lost 7 bases, and 17 bases lay between the germline ends. CDR3 nucleotide sequence: TGTGCCACCAAATCGGATCAGGGCAATTCACCCCTCCACTTT. Protein: CATKSDQGNSPLHF.

The chain employs TRBV11-3 and TRBJ2-7; 8 bases align to TRBD1. In germline, CDR1 is SGHNT, CDR2 YENEEA. J lost 5 bases, V lost 5 bases, and 5 bases had no gene match. The CDR3 contains 13 residues. CDR3 sequence (DNA): TGTGCCAGCAGCGCCAGGGGGCCCCACGAGCAGTACTTC. Residues: CASSARGPHEQYF.

V is TRBV30 and J is TRBJ2-1; D uncertain. Trimming took 2 bases from V and 7 from J, leaving 12 bases between them. From germline, CDR1 is GTSNPN and CDR2 SVGIG (reference sequence). The CDR3 is 13 amino acids. CDR3 sequence reads: CAWSLRPPNEQFF. In nucleotides, the CDR3 is TGTGCCTGGAGTTTGCGGCCCCCTAATGAGCAGTTCTTC.

V usage is TRBV5-1 and J usage is TRBJ2-1; 8 nucleotides match TRBD2. The germline V gene has CDR1 SGHRS and CDR2 YFSETQ. The CDR3 totals 14 residues. Trimming removed 4 bases from V and 9 bases from J; junction bases left unmatched: 9. CDR3 DNA sequence: TGCGCCAGCAGCCTTAGCGGGATACAAGGTGAGCAGTTCTTC. Translation gives CASSLSGIQGEQFF.

The chain employs TRBV18 and TRBJ2-2, with D perhaps matching TRBD1 (6 bases). This CDR3 is built from 17 residues. Per the germline V gene, CDR1 is KGHSH and CDR2 is LQKENI. The V gene lost 2 bases and the J gene lost 0 bases, with 13 bases spanning the gap. The CDR3 DNA is TGTGCCAGCTCACCAGTGCAGGGGTCACCGAACACCGGGGAGCTGTTTTTT. It translates to CASSPVQGSPNTGELFF.

This clone was picked up one time. The chain couples TRBV27 to TRBJ2-3; possible D gene TRBD1, 7 bases. V lost 2 bases, J lost 3 bases, and 12 bases lay in between. Germline V CDR1 and CDR2: MNHEY, SMNVEV (reference sequence). The CDR3 runs 15 residues. The CDR3 here is CASSLTQGRTDTQYF. The CDR3, as DNA: TGTGCCAGCAGTTTAACACAGGGGAGGACAGATACGCAGTATTTT.

The chain combines TRBV4-1 with TRBJ1-1; D not resolved. The V end was cut by 0 bases, the J end by 6 bases, with 8 bases between. The CDR3 runs to 13 residues. The germline gives CDR1 MGHRA, CDR2 YSYEKL. As DNA, the CDR3 is TGCGCCAGCAGCCAAGATGGCGGGGCTGAAGCTTTCTTT. This sequence encodes CASSQDGGAEAFF.

The rearrangement joins TRBV28 to TRBJ2-1; 8 bases map to TRBD2. Trimming cost V 8 bases and J 4 bases; bases outside gene matches: 10. The CDR3 consists of 15 residues. Germline V CDR1 and CDR2: MDHEN, SYDVKM. CDR3 DNA: TGTGCCAGCCAGGGACCACGGGGGGGGTACAATGAGCAGTTCTTC. This codes for CASQGPRGGYNEQFF.

This clone was recorded a few times. The chain joins TRBV10-3 to TRBJ1-1; 9 nucleotides agree with TRBD1. Germline assignment: CDR1 ENHRY and CDR2 SYGVKD. J lost 3 bases, V lost 4 bases, and 6 bases had no gene match. The CDR3 runs 15 residues. CDR3 residues: CAISGRQGEYTEAFF. CDR3 bases: TGTGCCATCAGTGGGCGACAGGGGGAATACACTGAAGCTTTCTTT.

The sample holds one count of this clone. The rearrangement uses TRBV2 and TRBJ1-6; D is unclear. The CDR3 runs to 15 residues. V gave up 6 bases and J gave up 5 bases, with 14 bases separating them. The germline V gene has CDR1 SNHLY and CDR2 FYNNEI. As DNA, the CDR3 is TGTGCCAGCAGCCCGGGAGTCGTCGATAATTCACCCCTCCACTTT. The encoded protein is CASSPGVVDNSPLHF.

This sequence joins TRBV4-1 and TRBJ2-1; 9 nucleotides align to TRBD1. The germline CDR1 and CDR2 sequences are MGHRA and YSYEKL. The CDR3 covers 15 residues. Trimming cost V 4 bases and J 7 bases; bases outside gene matches: 8. CDR3 protein: CASSLRTGVVNEQFF. The CDR3 DNA follows: TGCGCCAGCAGCCTCAGGACAGGGGTTGTAAATGAGCAGTTCTTC.

This clone was seen a few times. This rearrangement joins TRBV6-5 to TRBJ1-1; no firm D call. Between the trimmed V and J ends, which lost 0 bases and 0 bases, there was a span of 8 bases. The germline V gene encodes CDR1 MNHEY and CDR2 SVGAGI. The CDR3 is 15 amino acids. CDR3 DNA: TGTGCCAGCAGTTACTCGCGGAGCTTGAACACTGAAGCTTTCTTT. Translation: CASSYSRSLNTEAFF.

This clone has a handful of counts. This chain links TRBV12-5 with TRBJ2-2; 7 nucleotides line up with TRBD1. There are 16 residues in the CDR3. V shed 5 bases and J 3 bases; nucleotides not matched to a gene: 9. Germline V lookup: CDR1 LGHNT, CDR2 FRNRAP. CDR3 amino acids: CASGPPGQSYTGELFF. The CDR3 DNA follows: TGTGCTAGTGGTCCTCCGGGACAGTCTTACACCGGGGAGCTGTTTTTT.

In this sample, this clone turned up a few times. The V gene is TRBV9, the J gene TRBJ2-2, with 9 bases aligning to TRBD2. V was pared by 0 bases and J by 4 bases, with 7 bases of the junction left unmatched. Germline loops: CDR1 SGDLS, CDR2 YYNGEE. CDR3 size: 17 residues. The DNA of the CDR3 is TGTGCCAGCAGCGTAGGAGCGACTAGCGGAAGCACCGGGGAGCTGTTTTTT. It is translated as CASSVGATSGSTGELFF.

The V call is TRBV5-1, the J call TRBJ2-5; D ambiguous. In germline, CDR1 is SGHRS, CDR2 YFSETQ. The CDR3 loop spans 14 amino acids. Trimming removed 2 bases at V and 1 base at J, with 9 bases between. DNA for the CDR3: TGCGCCAGCAGCTTCGACTTGGTCCAAGAGACCCAGTACTTC. Protein sequence: CASSFDLVQETQYF. The full variable domain, in which reference TRBV5-1 and TRBJ2-5 provide the parts outside the CDR3, is KAGVTQTPRYLIKTRGQQVTLSCSPISGHRSVSWYQQTPGQGLQFLFEYFSETQRNKGNFPGRFSGRQFSNSRSEMNVSTLELGDSALYLCASSFDLVQETQYFGPGTRLLVL.

The rearrangement links TRBV7-3 to TRBJ2-3; TRBD1 is a possible D gene (7 bases). CDR1 SGHTA and CDR2 FQGTGA come from the germline V gene. V was clipped by 5 bases and J by 10 bases, with 19 bases between them. The CDR3 is 14 amino acids. This CDR3 is CASSPQGGGEAQYF. The CDR3 bases are TGTGCCAGCAGCCCTCAGGGGGGTGGGGAGGCGCAGTATTTT.

In its sample, this clone was seen a few times. The rearrangement joins TRBV10-2 to TRBJ1-4; tentative D call: TRBD1 (6 bases). Germline CDR1 reads WSHSY; CDR2 reads SAAADI. CDR3 length: 12 amino acids. V lost 6 bases to trimming and J lost 8 bases, with 10 bases between them. As DNA, the CDR3 is TGCGCCAGCAGGGACGACAGGGAAAAACTGTTTTTT. This encodes CASRDDREKLFF.

The chain uses TRBV6-4 and TRBJ2-3, with 7 bases identical to TRBD2. Germline V CDR1 and CDR2: MRHNA, SNTAGT. The CDR3 covers 13 residues. The junction had 4 bases not matched to a gene; V was cut back by 2 bases and J by 8 bases. This CDR3 reads CASSDTSSGTQYF. The CDR3 DNA reads TGTGCCAGCAGTGACACGTCTAGCGGTACGCAGTATTTT.

In nucleotides, the CDR3 is TGTGCCAGCAGTGAAGGGACAGGGGGTCCTTACTCCTACAATGAGCAGTTCTTC. The encoded protein is CASSEGTGGPYSYNEQFF. V is TRBV2 and J is TRBJ2-1, with 10 bases matching TRBD1. The J segment lost 0 bases and the V segment lost 1 base, leaving 6 bases of the junction unmatched. CDR1 and CDR2 (germline): SNHLY, FYNNEI. The CDR3 contains 18 residues.

V and J are TRBV5-6 and TRBJ2-3; D may be TRBD2 (6 bases). The CDR3 has 16 residues. From germline, CDR1 is SGHDT and CDR2 YYEEEE. Trimming left V 4 bases short and J 1 base short, with 16 bases between. The CDR3 region has the DNA TGTGCCAGCAGCCGGAGGGAGTTTTGGGGCACAGATACGCAGTATTTT. Translated, it gives CASSRREFWGTDTQYF. The variable domain in full, completed from reference TRBV5-6 and TRBJ2-3, reads DAGVTQSPTHLIKTRGQQVTLRCSPKSGHDTVSWYQQALGQGPQFIFQYYEEEERQRGNFPDRFSGHQFPNYSSELNVNALLLGDSALYLCASSRREFWGTDTQYFGPGTRLTVL.

The gene calls are TRBV5-8 and TRBJ1-2; TRBD1 matches 8 bases. The J segment lost 2 bases and the V segment lost 3 bases, leaving 0 bases of the junction unmatched. The CDR3 has 13 amino acids. Looked up from germline, CDR1 is SGHTS and CDR2 is YDEGEE. This chain's CDR3 is CASSWTGNYGYTF. The CDR3 DNA reads as TGTGCCAGCAGCTGGACAGGGAACTATGGCTACACCTTC.

The rearrangement links TRBV2 to TRBJ2-7; 12 nucleotides match TRBD2. The V gene's germline CDR1 is SNHLY and CDR2 FYNNEI. V lost 4 bases, J lost 3 bases, and 7 bases stayed unmatched. The CDR3 extends over 16 amino acids. The CDR3 region is CASSVSPGLAGYEQYF. The CDR3 region has the DNA TGTGCCAGCAGTGTCTCTCCGGGACTAGCGGGCTACGAGCAGTACTTC.

The count of this clone is one. V is TRBV30 and J is TRBJ2-5; TRBD2 is a possible D gene (6 bases). Deletions cut 2 bases from V and 3 bases from J, with 19 bases between. Germline V CDR1 and CDR2: GTSNPN, SVGIG (reference sequence). This CDR3 is built from 16 residues. CDR3 amino acids: CAWSPRQPGRKETQYF. The CDR3 DNA is TGTGCCTGGAGTCCCCGACAGCCAGGGAGGAAAGAGACCCAGTACTTC.

The V and J genes are TRBV5-1 and TRBJ1-6; D call uncertain. The CDR3 is 14 amino acids. The germline CDR1 and CDR2 sequences are SGHRS and YFSETQ. V was cut by 0 bases and J by 9 bases, with 10 bases left in between. This CDR3 is CASSLGVRGSPLHF. Here the CDR3 DNA reads TGCGCCAGCAGCTTGGGCGTCCGGGGTTCACCCCTCCACTTT.